A selection of T cell receptor beta chains follows, all from one sample in a study of cytotoxic CD8 clonotypes in ibrutinib-treated CLL. Data came from immunoSEQ multiplex PCR; TCRdb stores just in-frame clones and leaves some out. This sample carries some 28,000 clones, about three fifths of them seen once, and the ten largest clones take roughly 15%. The material sequenced was PBMCs, taken before ibrutinib treatment. These receptors were taken from a human donor with chronic lymphocytic leukemia. Both conserved end residues are part of each CDR3. D genes are given only for firm matches. Expanded clones are given a class, and other clones once, few, many or no size at all.

CDR3aa,CDR3nt,j_gene,v_gene,d_gene,abundance
CASTGTNEKLFF,TGTGCCAGCACAGGCACTAATGAAAAACTGTTTTTT,TRBJ1-4,TRBV6-4,NA,NA
CASRGGTGREQYF,TGTGCCAGCAGGGGCGGGACAGGGAGGGAGCAGTACTTC,TRBJ2-7,TRBV6-6,TRBD1,NA
CASSLAGPNNQPQHF,TGTGCCAGCAGCTTAGCAGGCCCGAATAATCAGCCCCAGCATTTT,TRBJ1-5,TRBV7-2,NA,NA
CASRGSSSYNEQFF,TGTGCCAGCAGGGGGAGCAGCTCCTACAATGAGCAGTTCTTC,TRBJ2-1,TRBV28,NA,NA
CASGPGTPNTGELFF,TGTGCCAGTGGGCCCGGGACCCCGAACACCGGGGAGCTGTTTTTT,TRBJ2-2,TRBV19,NA,NA
CASGPGGEETQYF,TGTGCTAGTGGGCCAGGGGGGGAAGAGACCCAGTACTTC,TRBJ2-5,TRBV12-5,NA,NA
CASSLGLLETQYF,TGTGCCAGCAGTTTAGGACTGCTAGAGACCCAGTACTTC,TRBJ2-5,TRBV27,NA,NA
CASSSPGQGALGELFF,TGTGCCAGCAGTTCCCCGGGACAGGGGGCTCTAGGGGAGCTGTTTTTT,TRBJ2-2,TRBV28,TRBD1,NA
CASSLTTAYGYTF,TGTGCCAGCAGCTTAACGACAGCTTATGGCTACACCTTC,TRBJ1-2,TRBV11-2,NA,NA
CASSLTSTDTQYF,TGTGCCAGCAGCCTCACTAGCACAGATACGCAGTATTTT,TRBJ2-3,TRBV5-6,NA,NA
CASSLLFSNEQFF,TGTGCCAGCAGCCTGTTGTTCAGCAATGAGCAGTTCTTC,TRBJ2-1,TRBV6-5,NA,NA
CASSLGLQGADEQFF,TGTGCCAGCAGCTTGGGGTTACAGGGAGCAGATGAGCAGTTCTTC,TRBJ2-1,TRBV5-4,NA,NA
CASSYGAGAYNEQFF,TGTGCCAGCAGTTACGGAGCAGGGGCCTACAATGAGCAGTTCTTC,TRBJ2-1,TRBV6-5,NA,NA
CASSPGNSPLHF,TGTGCCAGCTCACCTGGAAATTCACCCCTCCACTTT,TRBJ1-6,TRBV18,NA,NA
CASSQGTGAPQETQYF,TGTGCCAGCAGCCAGGGGACAGGGGCACCTCAAGAGACCCAGTACTTC,TRBJ2-5,TRBV5-4,TRBD1,NA
CASSELTGGYAEAFF,TGTGCCAGCAGTGAGTTGACAGGGGGCTATGCTGAAGCTTTCTTT,TRBJ1-1,TRBV6-1,TRBD1,once
CASSSPMDEQYF,TGTGCCAGCAGCTCTCCGATGGACGAGCAGTACTTC,TRBJ2-7,TRBV28,NA,NA
CASSQEVTLNQPQHF,TGCGCCAGCAGCCAAGAGGTGACCTTAAATCAGCCCCAGCATTTT,TRBJ1-5,TRBV4-1,NA,NA
CARRLARYNEQFF,TGTGCCAGAAGACTAGCCCGCTACAATGAGCAGTTCTTC,TRBJ2-1,TRBV6-8,TRBD2,NA
CASRNQGRTEAFF,TGTGCCAGCAGAAATCAGGGGCGAACTGAAGCTTTCTTT,TRBJ1-1,TRBV25-1,NA,NA
CASTTLDRPNQPQHF,TGTGCCAGTACCACCCTCGACAGACCCAATCAGCCCCAGCATTTT,TRBJ1-5,TRBV19,NA,NA
CASTLGMGSEAFF,TGTGCCAGCACCCTGGGGATGGGTTCTGAAGCTTTCTTT,TRBJ1-1,TRBV28,NA,NA
CANSGGVGGHEQFF,TGTGCCAACTCAGGCGGGGTTGGAGGCCATGAGCAGTTCTTC,TRBJ2-1,TRBV2,NA,NA
CASSTIGQETQYF,TGCGCCAGCAGTACGATTGGGCAAGAGACCCAGTACTTC,TRBJ2-5,TRBV5-1,NA,few
CASSGDLTGLYQETQYF,TGCGCCAGCAGCGGGGACCTTACAGGGCTGTATCAGGAGACCCAGTACTTC,TRBJ2-5,TRBV5-1,NA,NA
CASYRTGDGYTF,TGTGCCAGCTACCGGACAGGGGATGGCTACACCTTC,TRBJ1-2,TRBV27,TRBD1,few
CASSLAIPGSRVTF,TGTGCCAGCAGCTTAGCGATTCCTGGGAGCAGGGTGACCTTC,TRBJ1-2,TRBV7-9,NA,NA
CASSLRGSGETQYF,TGTGCCAGCAGCTTGCGGGGGAGTGGGGAGACCCAGTACTTC,TRBJ2-5,TRBV11-3,TRBD2,NA
CSGGQGASEQYF,TGCAGCGGCGGACAGGGGGCATCCGAGCAGTACTTC,TRBJ2-7,TRBV29-1,TRBD1,NA
CAIGGKADTEAFF,TGTGCCATCGGCGGGAAGGCGGACACTGAAGCTTTCTTT,TRBJ1-1,TRBV10-3,NA,NA
CASSVAGSKDTQYF,TGCGCCAGCAGCGTAGCGGGGTCAAAAGATACGCAGTATTTT,TRBJ2-3,TRBV5-1,TRBD2,few
CASSETSGGTDTQYF,TGTGCCAGCAGTGAGACTAGCGGGGGCACAGATACGCAGTATTTT,TRBJ2-3,TRBV6-4,TRBD2,few
CASSPFGQGGAGELFF,TGTGCCAGCAGCCCTTTCGGACAGGGAGGTGCCGGGGAGCTGTTTTTT,TRBJ2-2,TRBV9,TRBD1,NA
CASSRTGGDLSSYEQYF,TGCGCCAGCAGCCGGACTGGGGGGGACCTAAGCTCCTACGAGCAGTACTTC,TRBJ2-7,TRBV4-1,TRBD2,NA
CASSAQDGTEAFF,TGCGCCAGCAGTGCACAGGACGGCACTGAAGCTTTCTTT,TRBJ1-1,TRBV10-1,NA,NA
CASSLGGAVSNEQFF,TGTGCCAGCAGTTTAGGGGGGGCGGTTTCCAATGAGCAGTTCTTC,TRBJ2-1,TRBV28,NA,once
CASSLEAGAPYEQYF,TGCGCCAGCAGCTTGGAGGCCGGGGCACCCTACGAGCAGTACTTC,TRBJ2-7,TRBV5-1,NA,NA
CATSSRQTDTQYF,TGTGCCACCAGCAGTAGACAGACAGATACGCAGTATTTT,TRBJ2-3,TRBV15,NA,NA
CASSQVGTGKETQYF,TGCGCCAGCAGCCAAGTGGGGACAGGGAAGGAGACCCAGTACTTC,TRBJ2-5,TRBV4-1,TRBD1,NA
CATAYQNTGELFF,TGTGCCACCGCCTACCAGAACACCGGGGAGCTGTTTTTT,TRBJ2-2,TRBV10-3,NA,few
CASSIQMNTEAFF,TGTGCCAGCAGCATACAGATGAACACTGAAGCTTTCTTT,TRBJ1-1,TRBV11-1,NA,NA
CASSYSGLAGDEQYF,TGTGCCAGCAGTTACTCAGGACTAGCGGGAGATGAGCAGTACTTC,TRBJ2-7,TRBV6-5,TRBD2,few
CASSVADTDTQYF,TGTGCCAGCAGTGTAGCGGACACAGATACGCAGTATTTT,TRBJ2-3,TRBV6-1,NA,NA
CASSRGSSGSSYEQYF,TGTGCCAGCTCCCGAGGGTCTAGCGGGAGTTCCTACGAGCAGTACTTC,TRBJ2-7,TRBV18,TRBD2,NA
CASSPTYGGGAGEQFF,TGTGCCAGCAGCCCCACCTATGGCGGGGGGGCCGGTGAGCAGTTCTTC,TRBJ2-1,TRBV11-3,TRBD2,few
CASTSLQHYGYTF,TGTGCCAGCACCTCCCTCCAGCACTATGGCTACACCTTC,TRBJ1-2,TRBV7-8,NA,NA
CASSPSLAGGYNEQFF,TGTGCCAGCTCACCTTCTCTAGCGGGGGGATACAATGAGCAGTTCTTC,TRBJ2-1,TRBV18,TRBD2,NA